These 26 T cell receptor beta chains share one sample of origin, sequenced in a study of blood T cell repertoires in COVID-19. Produced via immunoSEQ multiplex PCR; TCRdb's table is partial and in-frame only. The profile covers approximately 160,000 clones, with more than 90% appearing a single time and over 15% taken by the ten largest. The sample consisted of peripheral blood. The origin of the receptors is a man aged 60-69 years with active or convalescent COVID-19.

Sample share makes this clone medium-sized. This sequence joins TRBV6-5 and TRBJ2-1; 8 bases are a match to TRBD2. The junction had 7 bases not matched to a gene; V was cut back by 8 bases and J by 4 bases. The CDR3 spans 14 residues. In germline, CDR1 is MNHEY, CDR2 SVGAGI. CDR3 sequence reads: CASQAGEEYNEQFF. CDR3 nucleotides: TGTGCCAGCCAAGCGGGAGAGGAGTACAATGAGCAGTTCTTC.

This clone was counted once. Other DNA variants within this sample encode the same CDR3. The chain couples TRBV3-1 (or the pseudogene TRBV3-2) to TRBJ1-2; unclear D gene. The CDR3 extends over 13 amino acids. The ends were cut back, 1 base at V and 0 bases at J, with 3 bases in the middle. Germline V gene lookup returns CDR1 LGHDT and CDR2 YNNKEL (reference sequence). The chain's CDR3 is CASSQVSNYGYTF. CDR3 nucleotide sequence: TGTGCCAGCAGCCAAGTATCTAACTATGGCTACACCTTC.

This chain uses TRBV10-2 with TRBJ2-2, with TRBD2 identical over 12 bases. CDR3 length: 17 amino acids. Germline V gene sequence: CDR1 WSHSY, CDR2 SAAADI. J was trimmed by 5 bases and V by 7 bases; bases with no gene match: 11. CDR3 residues: CASIDPSGRALTGELFF. CDR3 sequence (DNA): TGCGCCAGCATCGATCCTAGCGGGAGGGCACTGACCGGGGAGCTGTTTTTT.

The chain couples TRBV7-8 to TRBJ2-7; D unclear. The CDR3 spans 15 residues. Trimming left V 3 bases short and J 2 bases short, with 14 bases between. Germline CDR1 SGHVS, CDR2 FQNEAQ. CDR3 sequence (DNA): TGTGCCAGCAGCTTTGTAGGCAGGCACCCCTACGAGCAGTACTTC. This gives the protein CASSFVGRHPYEQYF.

The V and J genes are TRBV7-9 and TRBJ2-3; 11 positions agree with TRBD2. Germline V gene sequence: CDR1 SEHNR, CDR2 FQNEAQ (reference sequence). The CDR3 runs 13 residues. Germline trimming cut 5 bases from V and 5 bases from J; bases unmatched to any gene: 0. CDR3 coding DNA: TGTGCCAGCAGCGGGACTAGCGGAGATACGCAGTATTTT. It translates to CASSGTSGDTQYF.

The rearrangement uses TRBV5-6 and TRBJ1-2; D gene unclear. The ends were cut back, 0 bases at V and 8 bases at J, with 8 bases in the middle. CDR1 and CDR2 from the germline V gene are SGHDT and YYEEEE. This CDR3 spans 12 amino acids. The CDR3 coding sequence is TGTGCCAGCAGCTTGGGGAGGTACGGCTACACCTTC. Its translation: CASSLGRYGYTF.

The chain has TRBV7-9 and TRBJ1-6; no reliable D call. The CDR3 is 15 amino acids. Germline V lookup: CDR1 SEHNR, CDR2 FQNEAQ (reference sequence). Trimming removed 3 bases at V and 5 bases at J, with 11 bases between. For the CDR3, the DNA is TGTGCCAGCAGCTTCTCTCAGGCGAATAATTCACCCCTCCACTTT. This gives the protein CASSFSQANNSPLHF.

The chain combines TRBV3-1 (or the pseudogene TRBV3-2) with TRBJ1-2; no clear D. Germline assignment: CDR1 LGHDT and CDR2 YNNKEL (reference sequence). Trimming cost V 1 base and J 4 bases, with 16 bases left between them. The CDR3 is 16 amino acids. The CDR3: CASSQVLDIFRYGYTF. CDR3 DNA: TGTGCCAGCAGCCAAGTTTTAGACATTTTCCGCTATGGCTACACCTTC.

V usage is TRBV24-1 and J usage is TRBJ2-1; TRBD2 might be the D (6 bases). This CDR3 is 14 amino acids long. CDR1 KGHDR and CDR2 SFDVKD come from the germline V gene. Trimming took 6 bases from V and 6 from J, leaving 14 bases between them. This CDR3 reads CATSNPGGANEQFF. In DNA form, the CDR3 reads TGTGCCACCAGTAACCCTGGCGGGGCCAATGAGCAGTTCTTC.

The chain employs TRBV5-1 and TRBJ1-3; maybe TRBD1 (6 bases). Germline CDR1 reads SGHRS; CDR2 reads YFSETQ. The CDR3 extends over 17 amino acids. Between the trimmed V and J ends, which lost 0 bases and 0 bases, there was a span of 13 bases. CDR3 amino acids: CASSLGSTGLSGNTIYF. CDR3 coding DNA: TGCGCCAGCAGCTTGGGTTCGACAGGCCTCTCTGGAAACACCATATATTTT.

The chain carries TRBV19 and TRBJ1-4, with D possibly matching TRBD1 (6 bases). There are 14 residues in the CDR3. V lost 4 bases and J 8 bases, leaving 14 bases between the germline ends. Per the germline V gene, CDR1 is LNHDA and CDR2 is SQIVND (reference sequence). CDR3 loop: CASSKMRGLEKLFF. The CDR3 nucleotides are TGTGCCAGTAGTAAGATGCGGGGGCTGGAAAAACTGTTTTTT.

The chain combines TRBV7-9 with TRBJ2-5; TRBD1 matches 10 bases. CDR3 length equals 17 residues. Per the germline V gene, CDR1 is SEHNR and CDR2 is FQNEAQ (reference sequence). The V and J ends lost 4 bases and 4 bases, in that order; junction bases with no gene match: 12. Here the CDR3 reads CASSSHRDRGGAETQYF. As DNA, the CDR3 is TGTGCCAGCAGCTCTCATCGGGACAGGGGAGGAGCAGAGACCCAGTACTTC.

The gene calls are TRBV9 and TRBJ2-1; perhaps TRBD2 as D (6 bases). CDR1 is SGDLS, CDR2 YYNGEE, per germline. The CDR3 is 16 residues long. V was clipped by 3 bases and J by 7 bases, with 20 bases between them. The DNA of the CDR3 is TGTGCCAGCAGCGCCATGGGGACTCTCCGGGAGAATGAGCAGTTCTTC. This codes for CASSAMGTLRENEQFF.

The DNA for the CDR3 is TGCAGCGTTGAAATGGTCGGGGGGTATGGCTACACCTTC. As protein: CSVEMVGGYGYTF. The chain has TRBV29-1 and TRBJ1-2, with TRBD1 as a possible D gene (5 bases). CDR3 length: 13 residues. Germline-derived CDR1 and CDR2 are SQVTM and ANQGSEA. Deletions cut 2 bases from V and 5 bases from J, with 12 bases between.

In DNA form, the CDR3 reads TGTGCCAGCAGCTCGACAGGGTACTACGAGCAGTACTTC. Its translation: CASSSTGYYEQYF. The chain joins TRBV7-6 to TRBJ2-7; 7 bases map to TRBD1. After removal of 4 bases from V and 3 bases from J, the junction contained 3 bases not matched to a gene. The germline V gene has CDR1 SGHVS and CDR2 FNYEAQ. The CDR3 extends over 13 amino acids.

The chain combines TRBV5-4 with TRBJ2-7; the match to TRBD1 covers 8 bases. With 5 bases clipped from V and 1 base from J, the junction kept 5 bases outside the gene matches. The CDR3 spans 14 residues. From germline, CDR1 is SGHNT and CDR2 YYREEE (reference sequence). Here the CDR3 DNA reads TGTGCCAGCAGACAGGACAGGGAATCCTACGAGCAGTACTTC. Its translation is CASRQDRESYEQYF. Full variable domain (rest looked up from reference TRBV5-4 and TRBJ2-7): ETGVTQSPTHLIKTRGQQVTLRCSSQSGHNTVSWYQQALGQGPQFIFQYYREEENGRGNFPPRFSGLQFPNYSSELNVNALELDDSALYLCASRQDRESYEQYFGPGTRLTVT.

This sequence joins TRBV6-5 and TRBJ1-5, with D tentatively TRBD1 (5 bases). The CDR3 is made up of 12 amino acids. V lost 8 bases to trimming and J lost 9 bases, with 14 bases between them. CDR1 is MNHEY, CDR2 SVGAGI, per germline. The CDR3 sequence is CASFGGGRPQHF. The CDR3 coding sequence is TGTGCCAGCTTCGGGGGTGGGAGGCCCCAGCATTTT.

This clone appeared a single time. The chain combines TRBV18 with TRBJ2-3; tentative D call: TRBD2 (5 bases). The CDR3 runs 16 residues. V was trimmed by 3 bases and J by 3 bases, leaving 16 bases between them. CDR1 and CDR2 from the germline V gene are KGHSH and LQKENI. CDR3 in DNA: TGTGCCAGCTCACCTTTTACCGGAGGTGAGACAGATACGCAGTATTTT. This translates into CASSPFTGGETDTQYF.

This chain links TRBV18 with TRBJ1-2; 9 bases map to TRBD1. V shed 1 base, J shed 0 bases, and the junction held 6 bases outside the gene matches. The CDR3 extends over 17 amino acids. The V gene's germline CDR1 is KGHSH and CDR2 LQKENI. The CDR3 DNA sequence: TGTGCCAGCTCACCACAAGGGACAGGGTTCGCTAACTATGGCTACACCTTC. It yields the protein CASSPQGTGFANYGYTF.

The chain links TRBV5-6 to TRBJ2-3; 15 nucleotides agree with TRBD2. This CDR3 is 16 amino acids long. The J segment lost 5 bases and the V segment lost 4 bases, leaving 5 bases of the junction unmatched. Germline CDR1 and CDR2: SGHDT and YYEEEE. CDR3 DNA sequence: TGTGCCAGCAGCAAGGGACTAGCGGGAGGAATAGATACGCAGTATTTT. Its protein is CASSKGLAGGIDTQYF.

The J gene is TRBJ1-4, the V gene TRBV20-1; perhaps TRBD1 as D (6 bases). This CDR3 spans 14 amino acids. Deletions cut 3 bases from V and 4 bases from J, with 12 bases between. CDR1 is DFQATT and CDR2 is SNEGSKA in the germline V gene (reference sequence). The CDR3 region is CSASGGTYNEKLFF. CDR3 nucleotide sequence: TGCAGTGCTAGTGGAGGGACATATAATGAAAAACTGTTTTTT.

The chain is built from TRBV2 and TRBJ1-1; 7 bases agree with TRBD1. This CDR3 is 13 amino acids long. Germline CDR1 and CDR2: SNHLY and FYNNEI. After removal of 6 bases from V and 1 base from J, the junction contained 2 bases not matched to a gene. CDR3 in amino acids: CASRGQQNTEAFF. For the CDR3, the DNA is TGTGCCAGCAGGGGACAGCAGAACACTGAAGCTTTCTTT.

This chain joins TRBV27 and TRBJ2-7; D is possibly TRBD2 (5 bases). The germline V gene has CDR1 MNHEY and CDR2 SMNVEV (reference sequence). V was cut by 6 bases and J by 6 bases, with 12 bases left in between. This CDR3 has 12 amino acids. The CDR3 DNA sequence: TGTGCCAGCAGGGGTGGACTTGGCGAGCAGTACTTC. It translates to CASRGGLGEQYF.

The V and J genes are TRBV12-5 and TRBJ2-1; D is undetermined. The CDR3 length is 13 residues. From germline, CDR1 is LGHNT and CDR2 FRNRAP. Trimming took 6 bases from V and 9 from J, leaving 15 bases between them. CDR3 in amino acids: CASGPDVSGEQFF. The CDR3 DNA reads as TGTGCTAGTGGCCCGGATGTATCAGGTGAGCAGTTCTTC.

This clone came up once. The genes are TRBV19 and TRBJ1-1; D is perhaps TRBD1 (6 bases). The CDR3 sequence is 13 residues long. Germline CDR1 and CDR2: LNHDA and SQIVND (reference sequence). This CDR3 reads CATELLGTTEAFF. The CDR3 DNA follows: TGTGCGACCGAGTTACTAGGGACAACTGAAGCTTTCTTT.

This chain joins TRBV4-1 and TRBJ1-2; D not certain. The germline V gene encodes CDR1 MGHRA and CDR2 YSYEKL. Between the trimmed V and J ends, which lost 0 bases and 4 bases, there was a span of 15 bases. This CDR3 region has 16 residues. The CDR3 loop reads CASSQEVGRLGYGYTF. DNA of the CDR3: TGCGCCAGCAGCCAAGAAGTAGGGAGATTGGGCTATGGCTACACCTTC.